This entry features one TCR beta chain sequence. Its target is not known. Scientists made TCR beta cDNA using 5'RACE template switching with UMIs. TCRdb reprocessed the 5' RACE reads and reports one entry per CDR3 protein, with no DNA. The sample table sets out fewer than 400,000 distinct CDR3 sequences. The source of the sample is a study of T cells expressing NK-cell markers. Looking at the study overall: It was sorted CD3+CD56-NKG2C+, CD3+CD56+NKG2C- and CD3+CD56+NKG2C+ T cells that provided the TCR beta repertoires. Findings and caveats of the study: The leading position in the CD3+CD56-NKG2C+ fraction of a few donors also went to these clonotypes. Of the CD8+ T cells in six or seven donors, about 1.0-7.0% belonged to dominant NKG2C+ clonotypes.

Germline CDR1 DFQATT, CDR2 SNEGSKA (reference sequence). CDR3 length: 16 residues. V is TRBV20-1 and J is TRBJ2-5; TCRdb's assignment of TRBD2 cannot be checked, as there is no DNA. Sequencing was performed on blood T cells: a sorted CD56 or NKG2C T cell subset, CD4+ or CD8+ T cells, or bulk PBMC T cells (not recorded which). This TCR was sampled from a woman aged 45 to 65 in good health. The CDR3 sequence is CSARVTSGSLGETQYF.